Below are 13 T cell receptor beta chains sequenced from a single sample in a study of blood T cells in healthy people across ages. The second PCR ran about 7 to 12 cycles with a sample-barcoded 5' primer and J-beta primers. TCRdb re-analysed the 5' RACE reads in MiXCR, keeping a single row per CDR3 protein. The table has under 1,000,000 distinct CDR3 sequences, about half seen once. Sequencing was carried out using blood. These TCRs come from a man older than 75 in good health.

This clonotype was seen at least ten times. This sequence joins TRBV20-1 and TRBJ2-3, with D possibly matching TRBD2 (5 bases). Trimming shortened V by 5 bases and J by 5 bases, and 11 bases separated the two germline ends. The CDR3 covers 12 residues. Per germline, CDR1 DFQATT and CDR2 SNEGSKA (reference sequence). The DNA of the CDR3 is TGCAGTGCTGGGGTGGGAGAAGATACGCAGTATTTT. Translated: CSAGVGEDTQYF.

The chain carries TRBV6-5 and TRBJ2-1, with D possibly being TRBD2 (5 bases). Germline V gene data show CDR1 as MNHEY and CDR2 as SVGAGI. The CDR3 extends over 16 amino acids. V gave up 7 bases and J gave up 6 bases, with 22 bases separating them. The CDR3 protein is CASTPGFVTEGNEQFF. For the CDR3, the DNA is TGTGCCAGCACCCCTGGTTTTGTTACCGAGGGCAATGAGCAGTTCTTC.

The V gene is TRBV20-1, the J gene TRBJ2-6; TRBD1 might be the D (5 bases). Trimming took 1 base from V and 4 from J, leaving 11 bases between them. Germline loops: CDR1 DFQATT, CDR2 SNEGSKA (reference sequence). This CDR3 is 15 amino acids long. This chain's CDR3 is CSARVGAVGANVLTF. The CDR3 DNA sequence: TGCAGTGCTAGAGTAGGGGCTGTCGGGGCCAACGTCCTGACTTTC.

The chain links TRBV28 to TRBJ2-3; D possibly corresponds to TRBD1 (6 bases). The CDR3 is 15 amino acids. V dropped 6 bases and J dropped 5 bases, with 18 bases sitting between them. Germline loops: CDR1 MDHEN, CDR2 SYDVKM. The CDR3 sequence is CASRVYDLGGDTQYF. Written as DNA, the CDR3 is TGTGCCAGCAGGGTTTACGACTTAGGGGGAGATACGCAGTATTTT.

The chain uses TRBV30 and TRBJ1-1, with D possibly matching TRBD1 (5 bases). V gave up 4 bases and J gave up 0 bases, with 18 bases separating them. Germline CDR1 and CDR2: GTSNPN and SVGIG (reference sequence). CDR3 size: 16 residues. CDR3 coding DNA: TGTGCCTGGAAACCGGGGCTAGCGGGCATGAACACTGAAGCTTTCTTT. The encoded protein is CAWKPGLAGMNTEAFF.

This clonotype has a single count. This chain connects TRBV27 to TRBJ2-1, with D perhaps assigned TRBD1 or TRBD2 (6 bases each). The CDR3 runs to 12 residues. The germline V gene encodes CDR1 MNHEY and CDR2 SMNVEV (reference sequence). The V end was cut by 9 bases, the J end by 6 bases, with 12 bases between. The CDR3, as DNA: TGTGCCAGTAGGAGGGGGGCCAATGAGCAGTTCTTC. This encodes CASRRGANEQFF.

V is TRBV6-1 and J is TRBJ2-1, with 8 bases fitting TRBD1. Trimming removed 3 bases from V and 4 bases from J; junction bases left unmatched: 14. CDR3 size: 18 residues. Germline CDR1 is MNHNS and CDR2 is SASEGT. CDR3 DNA sequence: TGTGCCAGCAGTGACCTGGGACAGGTCCAACTCCATTACAATGAGCAGTTCTTC. Residues: CASSDLGQVQLHYNEQFF.

V and J are TRBV20-1 and TRBJ2-1; perhaps TRBD2 as D (6 bases). Trimming took off 4 bases at V and 5 bases at J, with 18 bases between the two ends. The CDR3 totals 15 residues. Germline V lookup: CDR1 DFQATT, CDR2 SNEGSKA (reference sequence). DNA for the CDR3: TGCAGTGCTAAGCCTCTATACGGGACTCACAATGAGCAGTTCTTC. It specifies CSAKPLYGTHNEQFF.

This clonotype was detected a few times. CDR3: CSARVLIPGEQYF. The CDR3 DNA sequence: TGCAGTGCTAGAGTCTTGATCCCCGGAGAGCAGTACTTC. V gene TRBV20-1 combines with J gene TRBJ2-7, with D unresolved. The CDR3 length is 13 residues. The V gene lost 1 base and the J gene lost 7 bases, with 14 bases spanning the gap. From germline, CDR1 is DFQATT and CDR2 SNEGSKA (reference sequence).

This clonotype was recorded at least ten times. The V and J genes are TRBV7-9 and TRBJ2-7, with 9 nucleotides matching TRBD1. CDR3 size: 14 residues. V dropped 5 bases and J dropped 3; count of bases not matched to a gene: 5. Germline V gene sequence: CDR1 SEHNR, CDR2 FQNEAQ (reference sequence). The CDR3 region has the DNA TGTGCCAGCAGCCATAAGGGACAGGGCTACGAGCAGTACTTC. It encodes CASSHKGQGYEQYF.

Concerning this clonotype: A junction end diverges from the germline sequence, so it may reflect a read error. This chain connects TRBV28 to TRBJ2-1; 9 bases are shared with TRBD2. In germline, CDR1 is MDHEN, CDR2 SYDVKM. This CDR3 is built from 17 residues. CDR3 amino acids: CTSSLWISGSSYNEQFF. In DNA, the CDR3 is TGTACCAGCAGTTTATGGATTAGCGGGAGTTCCTACAATGAGCAGTTCTTC.

This clonotype was observed a handful of times. The chain links TRBV9 to TRBJ2-1; D call uncertain. The CDR3 length is 16 residues. With 0 bases removed from V and 0 bases from J, the gap between germline ends came to 10 bases. Germline lookup yields CDR1 SGDLS and CDR2 YYNGEE. CDR3 nucleotide sequence: TGTGCCAGCAGCGTAGTTGGGGTAAGCTCCTACAATGAGCAGTTCTTC. This sequence encodes CASSVVGVSSYNEQFF.

The chain has TRBV9 and TRBJ1-6; 7 positions agree with TRBD1. Germline values: CDR1 SGDLS, CDR2 YYNGEE. CDR3 length: 15 amino acids. The V segment lost 0 bases and the J segment 9 bases; nucleotides outside the gene matches: 6. The CDR3 spells CASSVEPGQRSPLHF. In DNA form, the CDR3 reads TGTGCCAGCAGCGTAGAACCGGGACAGCGTTCACCCCTCCACTTT.